One T cell receptor beta chain is described in this entry. Antigen: not known. Libraries were prepared by immunoSEQ multiplex PCR; TCRdb keeps only in-frame clonotypes and omits some of them. Among about 440,000 clones listed, roughly 87% were seen once. Treatment described: 19 received Ad26.COV2.S at low or high dose, single or two shots; 5 received placebo; per-sample allocation not given. On day 63 after the first injection, vaccine and placebo recipients gave samples. The CDR3 consists of 17 residues. Germline V gives CDR1 SNHLY, CDR2 FYNNEI. V was pared by 6 bases and J by 0 bases, with 18 bases between. The sample comes from a study of Ad26.COV2.S vaccination and SARS-CoV-2 variants. The overall study: Ad26.COV2.S, an intramuscular injection, was given once or twice 56 days apart.

Study-level results: Placebo and vaccine recipients had non-spike TCR breadth that was similar.

The clonotype originates from a person between 18 and 60 years old who received the Ad26.COV2.S COVID-19 vaccine or a placebo. Sequencing was performed on peripheral blood, taken in a trial of Ad26.COV2.S vaccine versus placebo. The rearrangement uses TRBV2 and TRBJ2-1, with a possible D match to TRBD2 (5 bases). CDR3 protein: CASSGVGQLSSYNEQFF. In nucleotides, the CDR3 is TGTGCCAGCAGCGGGGTCGGGCAGCTAAGCTCCTACAATGAGCAGTTCTTC.